The 25 T cell receptor beta chains reported below all come from one sample, sequenced in a study of regulatory T cells in long-lasting Graves disease. Time point noted: newly diagnosed GD, antithyroid drugs for less than 3 months. Preparation of the TCR library used RNA extracted from PBMCs. To make TCR beta libraries, researchers used iRepertoire HTBI primers and Arm-PCR of CDR3 regions. MiXCR, applied by TCRdb to the multiplex PCR reads, yields one record per CDR3 protein. The repertoire includes approximately 480,000 distinct CDR3 sequences, 15% to 20% of them detected once, and 12% sits in the top ten. Separately, the same data were catalogued under a study of T cells in Graves' hyperthyroidism and ophthalmopathy.

Sequences were derived from peripheral blood mononuclear cells (PBMCs), sampled at new diagnosis, from a patient treated with antithyroid drugs. These receptors all stem from a man in his forties with Graves disease.

This clonotype was observed at least ten times. This chain links TRBV28 with TRBJ2-1, with a possible D match to TRBD2 (6 bases). CDR3 length equals 11 residues. The germline CDR1 and CDR2 sequences are MDHEN and SYDVKM. Trimming left V 7 bases short and J 12 bases short, with 13 bases between. As DNA, the CDR3 is TGTGCCAGCAAAAGCGGGTCCGTGCAGTTCTTC. It yields the protein CASKSGSVQFF.

This clonotype occurred many times. The rearrangement uses TRBV20-1 and TRBJ2-1; unclear D gene. This CDR3 spans 15 amino acids. The V gene lost 6 bases and the J gene lost 0 bases, with 15 bases spanning the gap. Looked up from germline, CDR1 is DFQATT and CDR2 is SNEGSKA (reference sequence). The CDR3 sequence: CSAKTTPSSYNEQFF. The CDR3 region has the DNA TGCAGTGCAAAAACGACTCCTAGCTCCTACAATGAGCAGTTCTTC.

This clonotype was counted only a few times. The chain uses TRBV6-5 and TRBJ2-7; D might be TRBD1 (5 bases). This CDR3 spans 15 amino acids. Germline V gene lookup returns CDR1 MNHEY and CDR2 SVGAGI. V was clipped by 0 bases and J by 2 bases, with 11 bases between them. The CDR3 here is CASSYSGAATYEQYF. The DNA for the CDR3 is TGTGCCAGCAGTTACTCAGGGGCGGCGACCTACGAGCAGTACTTC.

This clonotype was detected a few times. The CDR3 sequence is CASYDGTLKPQHF. The CDR3, as DNA: TGTGCCAGTTATGACGGGACTTTAAAGCCCCAGCATTTT. This chain joins TRBV19 and TRBJ1-5; weak D call: TRBD1 (5 bases). Germline V gives CDR1 LNHDA, CDR2 SQIVND (reference sequence). V lost 8 bases to trimming and J lost 8 bases, with 16 bases between them. The CDR3 has 13 residues.

This clonotype was found many times. This chain joins TRBV20-1 and TRBJ2-1; D not certain. CDR1 and CDR2 (germline): DFQATT, SNEGSKA (reference sequence). CDR3 length equals 16 residues. V was cut by 0 bases and J by 0 bases, with 12 bases left in between. In DNA form, the CDR3 reads TGCAGTGCTAGAGATTGGTGGTTCAGCTCCTACAATGAGCAGTTCTTC. Its protein product is CSARDWWFSSYNEQFF.

This clonotype has more than one count but fewer than ten. The gene calls are TRBV20-1 and TRBJ1-6, with unresolved D. V lost 6 bases and J 5 bases, leaving 11 bases between the germline ends. Germline CDR1 reads DFQATT; CDR2 reads SNEGSKA (reference sequence). The CDR3 runs 13 residues. The CDR3 sequence: CSAATVNNSPLHF. The DNA of the CDR3 is TGCAGTGCCGCTACAGTAAATAATTCACCCCTCCACTTT.

This rearrangement joins TRBV3-1 to TRBJ1-1, with TRBD1 identical over 8 bases. The CDR3 totals 14 residues. Germline-derived CDR1 and CDR2 are LGHDT and YNNKEL (reference sequence). Trimming at V came to 3 bases and at J to 6 bases, leaving 6 bases not matched to a gene. The CDR3 DNA follows: TGTGCCAGCAGCCAGACAGGGGAGAGTGCTGAAGCTTTCTTT. Its protein is CASSQTGESAEAFF.

This clonotype has ten or more counts. The gene calls are TRBV24-1 and TRBJ2-7; D is perhaps TRBD1 (6 bases). V was trimmed by 4 bases and J by 6 bases, leaving 18 bases between them. The CDR3 is 15 residues long. Germline CDR1 reads KGHDR; CDR2 reads SFDVKD. Here the CDR3 DNA reads TGTGCCACCAGTGACCCGGACAGAGGGTTCGCCGAGCAGTACTTC. It is translated as CATSDPDRGFAEQYF.

This clonotype was found many times. J is TRBJ1-1 and V is TRBV5-1; D unresolved. In germline, CDR1 is SGHRS, CDR2 YFSETQ. V lost 4 bases to trimming and J lost 0 bases, with 7 bases between them. This CDR3 is built from 13 residues. CDR3 amino acids: CASSPILNTEAFF. CDR3 nucleotide sequence: TGCGCCAGCAGCCCCATCCTGAACACTGAAGCTTTCTTT.

This clonotype appeared a few times. Since a much larger clone is just one base distant, this may be a read error. The gene calls are TRBV2 and TRBJ2-1; no definite D call. V lost 0 bases and J 9 bases, leaving 15 bases between the germline ends. The CDR3 covers 15 residues. The germline gives CDR1 SNHLY, CDR2 FYNNEI. The CDR3 bases are TGTGCCAGCAGTGAAGCGCTTCCTAGGGTGGGTGAGCAGTTCTTC. Translation: CASSEALPRVGEQFF.

This clonotype appeared many times. The chain has TRBV28 and TRBJ2-1; D is ambiguous. Germline V gene data show CDR1 as MDHEN and CDR2 as SYDVKM. The CDR3 spans 13 residues. Trimming cost V 3 bases and J 15 bases, with 18 bases left between them. The DNA of the CDR3 is TGTGCCAGCAGTTTGTGGTCCGGCCTCCAAGGGTTCTTC. It yields the protein CASSLWSGLQGFF.

This clonotype was seen ten or more times. The chain joins TRBV28 to TRBJ2-7, with D perhaps given as TRBD1 or TRBD2 (5 bases each). The CDR3 sequence is 15 residues long. CDR1 and CDR2 (germline): MDHEN, SYDVKM. V lost 5 bases to trimming and J lost 1 base, with 15 bases between them. The CDR3, as DNA: TGTGCCAGCAGTACCCCGAGGGGCGGATCCTACGAGCAGTACTTC. Residues: CASSTPRGGSYEQYF.

This clonotype has a count of ten or more. V is TRBV18 and J is TRBJ2-5; D might be TRBD1 (6 bases). There are 15 residues in the CDR3. Trimming removed 3 bases at V and 5 bases at J, with 16 bases between. CDR1 KGHSH and CDR2 LQKENI come from the germline V gene. This CDR3 reads CASSPGQGYEETQYF. CDR3 bases: TGTGCCAGCTCACCGGGGCAGGGGTACGAGGAGACCCAGTACTTC.

This chain connects TRBV5-1 to TRBJ1-1; no clear D. CDR3 size: 14 residues. V was clipped by 3 bases and J by 5 bases, with 14 bases between them. Per germline, CDR1 SGHRS and CDR2 YFSETQ. CDR3 in amino acids: CASSWTTSGTEAFF. The CDR3, as DNA: TGCGCCAGCAGCTGGACCACTAGCGGGACTGAAGCTTTCTTT.

The CDR3 spells CASSLAPGRQYNEQFF. The CDR3, as DNA: TGTGCCAGCAGCTTAGCGCCGGGGCGCCAGTACAATGAGCAGTTCTTC. The chain recombines TRBV7-9 with TRBJ2-1; D possibly uses TRBD1 or TRBD2 (5 bases each). The V end lost 0 bases, the J end lost 4 bases, and 13 bases lay between the germline ends. Germline V gives CDR1 SEHNR, CDR2 FQNEAQ (reference sequence). The CDR3 is made up of 16 amino acids.

The table lists this clonotype with a few counts. A far larger clone is one base from this, pointing to a likely read error. The V call is TRBV6-2 or TRBV6-3, the J call TRBJ2-3; D call uncertain. The J call is in doubt because the DNA end fits TRBJ2-7 better. CDR3 length: 16 amino acids. Germline V gives CDR1 MNHEY, CDR2 SVGEGT. The CDR3 is CASSEEGNPSPYEQYF. Written as DNA, the CDR3 is TGTGCCAGCAGTGAAGAAGGGAACCCGAGCCCCTACGAGCAGTACTTC.

At least ten counts were recorded for this clonotype. The chain employs TRBV28 and TRBJ1-1, with D perhaps TRBD1 (5 bases). CDR1 and CDR2 from the germline V gene are MDHEN and SYDVKM. This CDR3 region has 15 residues. The V end lost 4 bases, the J end lost 4 bases, and 16 bases lay between the germline ends. Here the CDR3 DNA reads TGTGCCAGCAGTTCCCCGGGTAGGGGAGGCACTGAAGCTTTCTTT. Translated: CASSSPGRGGTEAFF.

The sample holds many counts of this clonotype. The V call is TRBV6-1, the J call TRBJ2-3, with a tentative D call TRBD2 (6 bases). The CDR3 loop spans 16 amino acids. V shed 8 bases and J shed 3 bases, with 21 bases lying between them. The germline gives CDR1 MNHNS, CDR2 SASEGT. The CDR3 here is CASSPVASGGTDTQYF. In nucleotides, the CDR3 is TGTGCCAGCTCCCCCGTGGCTAGTGGGGGGACAGATACGCAGTATTTT.

In this sample, this clonotype turned up many times. DNA for the CDR3: TGTGCCAGCAGTGGTATAGAAAACACCGGGGAGCTGTTTTTT. Translating gives CASSGIENTGELFF. The rearrangement joins TRBV2 to TRBJ2-2; no reliable D call. CDR3 length: 14 amino acids. The ends were cut back, 4 bases at V and 2 bases at J, with 8 bases in the middle. CDR1 and CDR2 (germline): SNHLY, FYNNEI.

This clonotype appeared many times. The chain carries TRBV28 and TRBJ2-5, with D perhaps TRBD1 (6 bases). The CDR3 extends over 17 amino acids. V was clipped by 4 bases and J by 0 bases, with 18 bases between them. CDR1 and CDR2 from the germline V gene are MDHEN and SYDVKM. Here the CDR3 reads CASSSLRTDKYQETQYF. The CDR3, as DNA: TGTGCCAGCAGTTCCCTCCGGACAGATAAGTACCAAGAGACCCAGTACTTC.

This clonotype has only a few counts. The chain is built from TRBV3-1 and TRBJ1-4; tentatively, D is TRBD1 (5 bases). Germline CDR1 is LGHDT and CDR2 is YNNKEL (reference sequence). Between the trimmed V and J ends, which lost 6 bases and 8 bases, there was a span of 19 bases. The CDR3 is 15 amino acids. CDR3 sequence: CASSTGVVNLEKLFF. In DNA form, the CDR3 reads TGTGCCAGCAGTACAGGAGTCGTGAACCTCGAAAAACTGTTTTTT. Supplemented by reference TRBV3-1 and TRBJ1-4, the full variable domain reads DTAVSQTPKYLVTQMGNDKSIKCEQNLGHDTMYWYKQDSKKFLKIMFSYNNKELIINETVPNRFSPKSPDKAHLNLHINSLELGDSAVYFCASSTGVVNLEKLFFGSGTQLSVL.

This clonotype was observed once. In nucleotides, the CDR3 is TGCGCCAGCAGCTTACGGACAGGAGGACTAGCGGGAGATGAGCAGTACTTC. Translation: CASSLRTGGLAGDEQYF. The V gene is TRBV5-1, the J gene TRBJ2-7; 13 nucleotides line up with TRBD2. Germline trimming cut 2 bases from V and 7 bases from J; bases unmatched to any gene: 12. This CDR3 is built from 17 residues. Per germline, CDR1 SGHRS and CDR2 YFSETQ.

The chain uses TRBV13 and TRBJ2-7, with a possible D match to TRBD2 (6 bases). The CDR3 is 15 amino acids. The V end was cut by 2 bases, the J end by 4 bases, with 15 bases between. In germline, CDR1 is PRHDT, CDR2 FYEKMQ (reference sequence). Here the CDR3 DNA reads TGTGCCAGCAGCTTAAGGGGTAGCGGTTTGTACGAGCAGTACTTC. Protein: CASSLRGSGLYEQYF. The complete variable domain, with remaining parts taken from reference TRBV13 and TRBJ2-7, reads AAGVIQSPRHLIKEKRETATLKCYPIPRHDTVYWYQQGPGQDPQFLISFYEKMQSDKGSIPDRFSAQQFSDYHSELNMSSLELGDSALYFCASSLRGSGLYEQYFGPGTRLTVT.

This clonotype was seen repeatedly, ten times or more. This chain connects TRBV30 to TRBJ1-6, with D tentatively TRBD1 (6 bases). The germline V and J ends were trimmed by 5 bases and 7 bases, with 18 bases remaining between them. The CDR3 consists of 15 residues. Looked up from germline, CDR1 is GTSNPN and CDR2 is SVGIG (reference sequence). CDR3 bases: TGTGCCTGGTGCCTAGGGGTCGGGGGCAATTCACCCCTCCACTTT. Encoded protein: CAWCLGVGGNSPLHF.

This rearrangement joins TRBV5-5 to TRBJ2-1; 10 bases are a match to TRBD2. This CDR3 comprises 16 residues. V was pared by 3 bases and J by 6 bases, with 9 bases of the junction left unmatched. The germline V gene encodes CDR1 SGHKS and CDR2 YYEKEE (reference sequence). CDR3 nucleotide sequence: TGTGCCAGCAGCTACGGACTAGCGGTAAGGGGCAATGAGCAGTTCTTC. Translating it yields CASSYGLAVRGNEQFF.